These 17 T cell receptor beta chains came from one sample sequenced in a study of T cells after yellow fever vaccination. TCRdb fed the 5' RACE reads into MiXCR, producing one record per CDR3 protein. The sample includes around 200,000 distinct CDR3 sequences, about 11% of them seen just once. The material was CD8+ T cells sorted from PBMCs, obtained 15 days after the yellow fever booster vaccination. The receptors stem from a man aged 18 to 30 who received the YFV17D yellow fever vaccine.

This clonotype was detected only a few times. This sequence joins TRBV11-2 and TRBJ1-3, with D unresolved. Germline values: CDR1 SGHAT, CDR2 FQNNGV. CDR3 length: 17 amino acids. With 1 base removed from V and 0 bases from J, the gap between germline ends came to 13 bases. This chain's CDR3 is CASSLVGGQSSGNTIYF. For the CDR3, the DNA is TGTGCCAGCAGCTTAGTTGGCGGTCAGAGCTCTGGAAACACCATATATTTT.

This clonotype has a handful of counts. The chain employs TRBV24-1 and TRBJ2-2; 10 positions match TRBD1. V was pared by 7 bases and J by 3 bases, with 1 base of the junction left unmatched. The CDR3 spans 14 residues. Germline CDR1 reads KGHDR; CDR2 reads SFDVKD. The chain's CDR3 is CATSGTGDTGELFF. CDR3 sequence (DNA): TGTGCCACCAGCGGGACAGGGGACACCGGGGAGCTGTTTTTT.

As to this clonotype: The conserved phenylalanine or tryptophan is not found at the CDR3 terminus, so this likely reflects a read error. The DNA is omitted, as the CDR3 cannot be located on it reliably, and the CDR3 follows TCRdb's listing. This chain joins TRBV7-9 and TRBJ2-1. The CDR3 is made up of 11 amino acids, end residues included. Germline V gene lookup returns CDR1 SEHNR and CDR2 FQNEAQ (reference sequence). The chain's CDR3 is CASSLASECVY.

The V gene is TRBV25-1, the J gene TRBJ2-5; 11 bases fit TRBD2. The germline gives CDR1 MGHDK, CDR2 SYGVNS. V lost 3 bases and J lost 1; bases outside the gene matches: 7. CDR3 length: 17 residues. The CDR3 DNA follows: TGTGCCAGCAGTGAGGGGACTAGCGGAAGACTCCAAGAGACCCAGTACTTC. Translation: CASSEGTSGRLQETQYF.

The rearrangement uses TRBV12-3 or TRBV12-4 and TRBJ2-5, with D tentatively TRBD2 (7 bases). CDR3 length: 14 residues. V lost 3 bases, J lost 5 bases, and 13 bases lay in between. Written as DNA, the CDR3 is TGTGCCAGCAGTTTTACGGGGGGCCGGGAGACCCAGTACTTC. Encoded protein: CASSFTGGRETQYF.

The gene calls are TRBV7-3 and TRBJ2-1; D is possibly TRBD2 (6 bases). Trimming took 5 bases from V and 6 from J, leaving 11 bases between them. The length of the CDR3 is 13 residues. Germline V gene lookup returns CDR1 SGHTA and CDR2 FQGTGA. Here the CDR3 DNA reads TGTGCCAGCAGCGCCAGACTAGGCAATGAGCAGTTCTTC. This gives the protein CASSARLGNEQFF.

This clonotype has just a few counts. DNA for the CDR3: TGTGCCAGCAGCTCCTCGGGAGAACCTAACTATGGCTACACCTTC. It specifies CASSSSGEPNYGYTF. The chain carries TRBV7-9 and TRBJ1-2; D unresolved. The CDR3 has 15 amino acids. Germline loops: CDR1 SEHNR, CDR2 FQNEAQ (reference sequence). V was clipped by 4 bases and J by 0 bases, with 12 bases between them.

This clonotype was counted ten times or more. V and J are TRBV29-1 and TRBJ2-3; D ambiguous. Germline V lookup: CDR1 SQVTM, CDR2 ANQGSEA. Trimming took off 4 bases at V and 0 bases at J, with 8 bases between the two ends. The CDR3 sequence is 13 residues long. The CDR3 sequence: CSVVPLSTDTQYF. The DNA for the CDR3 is TGCAGCGTTGTCCCACTTAGCACAGATACGCAGTATTTT.

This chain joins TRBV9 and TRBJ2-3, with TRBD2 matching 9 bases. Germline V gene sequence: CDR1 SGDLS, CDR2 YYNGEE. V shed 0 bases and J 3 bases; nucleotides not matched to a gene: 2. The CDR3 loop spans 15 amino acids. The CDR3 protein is CASSVGLAGTDTQYF. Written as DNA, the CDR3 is TGTGCCAGCAGCGTAGGGCTAGCGGGGACAGATACGCAGTATTTT. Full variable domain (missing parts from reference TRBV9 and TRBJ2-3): DSGVTQTPKHLITATGQRVTLRCSPRSGDLSVYWYQQSLDQGLQFLIQYYNGEERAKGNILERFSAQQFPDLHSELNLSSLELGDSALYFCASSVGLAGTDTQYFGPGTRLTVL.

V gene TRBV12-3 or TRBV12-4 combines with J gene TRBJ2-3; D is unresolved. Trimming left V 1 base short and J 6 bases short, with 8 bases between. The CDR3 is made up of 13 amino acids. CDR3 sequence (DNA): TGTGCCAGCAGTTTAGATGATGGGGATACGCAGTATTTT. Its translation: CASSLDDGDTQYF.

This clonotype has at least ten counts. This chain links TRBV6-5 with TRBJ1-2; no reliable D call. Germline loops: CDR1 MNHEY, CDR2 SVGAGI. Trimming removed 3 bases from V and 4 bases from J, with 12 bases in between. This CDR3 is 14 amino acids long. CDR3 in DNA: TGTGCCAGCAGTTATTCTCGGACCAGCTATGGCTACACCTTC. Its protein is CASSYSRTSYGYTF.

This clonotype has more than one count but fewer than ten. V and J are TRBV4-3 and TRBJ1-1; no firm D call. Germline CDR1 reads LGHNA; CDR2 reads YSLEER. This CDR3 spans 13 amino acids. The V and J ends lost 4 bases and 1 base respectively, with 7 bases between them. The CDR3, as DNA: TGCGCCAGCAGCCCTTCCACGAACACTGAAGCTTTCTTT. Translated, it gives CASSPSTNTEAFF.

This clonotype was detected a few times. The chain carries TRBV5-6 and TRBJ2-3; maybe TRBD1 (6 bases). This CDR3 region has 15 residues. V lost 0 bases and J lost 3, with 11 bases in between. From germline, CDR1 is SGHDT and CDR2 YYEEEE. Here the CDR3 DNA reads TGTGCCAGCAGCTTGGTATGGGGGCGAACAGATACGCAGTATTTT. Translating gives CASSLVWGRTDTQYF.

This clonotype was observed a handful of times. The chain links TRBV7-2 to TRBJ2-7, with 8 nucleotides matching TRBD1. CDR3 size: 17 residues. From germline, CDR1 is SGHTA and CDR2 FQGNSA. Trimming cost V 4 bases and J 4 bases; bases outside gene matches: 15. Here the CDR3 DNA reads TGTGCCAGCAGCTCACTACCGGGACAGGCTTTAGGTTACGAGCAGTACGTC. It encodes CASSSLPGQALGYEQYV.

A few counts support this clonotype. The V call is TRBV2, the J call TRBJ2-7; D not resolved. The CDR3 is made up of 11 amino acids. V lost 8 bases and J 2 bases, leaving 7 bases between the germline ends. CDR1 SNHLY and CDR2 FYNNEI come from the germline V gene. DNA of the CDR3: TGTGCCAGCGGCCCCCCCTACGAGCAGTACGTC. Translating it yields CASGPPYEQYV.

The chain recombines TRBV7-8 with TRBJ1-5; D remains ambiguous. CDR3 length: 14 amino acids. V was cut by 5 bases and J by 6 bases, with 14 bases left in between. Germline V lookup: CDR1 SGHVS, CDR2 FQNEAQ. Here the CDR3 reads CASSPGGGGQPQHF. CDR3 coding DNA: TGTGCCAGCAGCCCGGGCGGAGGAGGTCAGCCCCAGCATTTT.

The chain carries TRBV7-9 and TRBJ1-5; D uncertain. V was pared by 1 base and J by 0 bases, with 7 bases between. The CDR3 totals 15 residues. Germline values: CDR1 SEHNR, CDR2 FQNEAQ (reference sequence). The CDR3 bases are TGTGCCAGCAGCTTAGATATGACTAGCAATCAGCCCCAGCATTTT. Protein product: CASSLDMTSNQPQHF.